The entry below gives a single T cell receptor beta chain sequence along with its context. Target depth was 1 in 200,000 to 1 in 1 million T cells, about 10x per clonotype. Profiled with immunoSEQ multiplex PCR; TCRdb holds only in-frame clones, not every one. The sample lists over 95,000 clones; 50% to 65% were seen once. The germline V gene encodes CDR1 WSHSY and CDR2 SAAADI. J gave up 3 bases and V 7 bases, and 8 bases lay outside the gene matches. This CDR3 is built from 14 residues. This record belongs to a study of cytotoxic CD8 clonotypes in ibrutinib-treated CLL. The V and J genes are TRBV10-2 and TRBJ2-7; 8 bases are a match to TRBD2. This TCR was recovered from a human donor with chronic lymphocytic leukemia. Source: PBMCs, taken after 24 months of ibrutinib treatment. CDR3 sequence: CASTVGGESYEQYF. The CDR3 DNA is TGCGCCAGCACCGTCGGGGGGGAAAGCTACGAGCAGTACTTC.